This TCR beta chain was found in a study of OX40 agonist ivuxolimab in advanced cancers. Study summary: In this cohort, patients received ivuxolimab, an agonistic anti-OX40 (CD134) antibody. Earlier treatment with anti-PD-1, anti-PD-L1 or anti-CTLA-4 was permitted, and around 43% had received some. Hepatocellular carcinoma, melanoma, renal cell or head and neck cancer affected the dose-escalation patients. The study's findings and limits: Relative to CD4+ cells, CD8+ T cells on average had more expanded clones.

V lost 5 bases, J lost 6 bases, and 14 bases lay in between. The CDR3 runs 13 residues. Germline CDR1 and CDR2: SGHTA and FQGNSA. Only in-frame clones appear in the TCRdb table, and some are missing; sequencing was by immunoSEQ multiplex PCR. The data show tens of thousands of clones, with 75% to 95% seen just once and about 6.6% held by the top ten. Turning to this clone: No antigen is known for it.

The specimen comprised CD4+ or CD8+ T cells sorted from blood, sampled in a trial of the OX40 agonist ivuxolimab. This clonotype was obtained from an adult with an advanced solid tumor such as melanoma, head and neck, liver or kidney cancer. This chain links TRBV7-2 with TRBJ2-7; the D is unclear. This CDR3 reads CASSPAFAREQYF. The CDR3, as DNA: TGTGCCAGCAGCCCGGCGTTCGCCCGCGAGCAGTACTTC.